The T cell receptor beta chain described here comes from a study of blood T cells in healthy people across ages. A second PCR, run for about 7 to 11 cycles, used a sample-barcoded 5' primer plus a J-beta primer mix. TCRdb re-called the 5' RACE reads through MiXCR, storing one row per CDR3 protein. This sample has around 1,100,000 distinct CDR3 sequences, with 35% to 40% found just once. Every donor provided roughly 9.1 milliliters of peripheral blood. Every sample had a minimum of 6.5 million PBMCs isolated. There were at least 5.5 micrograms of total RNA extracted from every sample. This receptor was taken from a man aged 18-30 years in good health. Input material: blood.

As DNA, the CDR3 is TGCGCCAGCAGCTCCTCGGTAGGGTCGAATTCACCCCTCCACTTT. Amino acid sequence: CASSSSVGSNSPLHF. The chain employs TRBV5-1 and TRBJ1-6; D is undetermined. The V end was cut by 3 bases, the J end by 7 bases, with 14 bases between. Per the germline V gene, CDR1 is SGHRS and CDR2 is YFSETQ. This CDR3 is built from 15 residues.